The 27 T cell receptor beta chains listed next were all sequenced from one sample in a study of T cell repertoires in cytomegalovirus infection. TCRdb redid the calling of the reads with MiXCR, one entry per CDR3 protein. Counted here are about 530,000 distinct CDR3 sequences, less than 30% occurring once; the ten biggest clones make up approximately 13%. The sequenced sample was PBMCs. Receptors originate from a human donor in good health (CMV status not recorded). Some clones in this sample may be carry-over from other donors' samples.

The rearrangement joins TRBV13 to TRBJ1-1, with 8 bases aligning to TRBD1. With V trimmed by 5 bases and J by 5 bases, 13 bases remained unmatched. CDR3 length: 16 residues. The germline gives CDR1 PRHDT, CDR2 FYEKMQ (reference sequence). CDR3 sequence (DNA): TGTGCCAGCAGCAATCGGGCCGGACAGGGTGGAACTGAAGCTTTCTTT. Translated: CASSNRAGQGGTEAFF.

Only a few counts were recorded for this clonotype. V is TRBV7-4 and J is TRBJ1-5; D uncertain. The CDR3 length is 12 residues. V dropped 4 bases and J dropped 3 bases, with 4 bases sitting between them. Germline CDR1 reads SGHVT; CDR2 reads SQSDAQ. The CDR3 DNA reads TGTGCCAGCAGCTCCGACAATCAGCCCCAGCATTTT. Translation: CASSSDNQPQHF.

This clonotype was seen repeatedly, ten times or more. The chain joins TRBV4-1 to TRBJ2-1; D might be TRBD1 or TRBD2, each matching 5 bases. From germline, CDR1 is MGHRA and CDR2 YSYEKL. Trimming left V 3 bases short and J 2 bases short, with 11 bases between. This CDR3 has 15 amino acids. CDR3 nucleotides: TGCGCCAGCAGCCAGGGTGGGACCGCCTACAATGAGCAGTTCTTC. Protein product: CASSQGGTAYNEQFF.

This clonotype appeared a few times. The gene calls are TRBV6-2 or TRBV6-3 and TRBJ1-2; D unclear. Germline-derived CDR1 and CDR2 are MNHEY and SVGEGT. The CDR3 spans 15 residues. The V and J ends lost 0 bases and 6 bases respectively, with 14 bases between them. The CDR3 region is CASSYSSSREDGYTF. CDR3 coding DNA: TGTGCCAGCAGTTACTCGTCATCTCGAGAGGATGGCTACACCTTC.

Regarding this clonotype: Given a much more abundant clone one base away, this may be a read error. The V gene is TRBV7-6, the J gene TRBJ1-5; TRBD1 matches 7 bases. V lost 1 base to trimming and J lost 2 bases; unmatched junction nucleotides: 2. This CDR3 is 15 amino acids long. Germline values: CDR1 SGHVS, CDR2 FNYEAQ. The CDR3 DNA is TGTGCCAGCAGCTTAGACGACAGGGGCAATCAGCCCCAGCATTTT. Translated, it gives CASSLDDRGNQPQHF.

The chain joins TRBV11-2 to TRBJ1-2; D remains ambiguous. The V gene lost 5 bases and the J gene lost 8 bases, with 15 bases spanning the gap. In germline, CDR1 is SGHAT, CDR2 FQNNGV. The CDR3 sequence is 13 residues long. In DNA, the CDR3 is TGTGCCAGCAGCAATCTCAGAACCGGAGGCTACACCTTC. It translates to CASSNLRTGGYTF.

This clonotype was counted ten times or more. V and J are TRBV7-3 and TRBJ2-1; TRBD2 agrees at 15 bases. The CDR3 contains 17 residues. Germline-derived CDR1 and CDR2 are SGHTA and FQGTGA. With V trimmed by 4 bases and J by 2 bases, 3 bases remained unmatched. CDR3 sequence (DNA): TGTGCCAGCAGCTCGGGACTAGCGGGAGGCACCTACAATGAGCAGTTCTTC. It encodes CASSSGLAGGTYNEQFF.

The chain is built from TRBV20-1 and TRBJ2-7; possibly TRBD1 for D (6 bases). The V gene lost 4 bases and the J gene lost 2 bases, with 15 bases spanning the gap. Germline V gene data show CDR1 as DFQATT and CDR2 as SNEGSKA (reference sequence). CDR3 length: 14 residues. CDR3 sequence: CSAIATTGAYEQYF. In DNA, the CDR3 is TGCAGTGCTATTGCCACGACAGGAGCCTACGAGCAGTACTTC.

A single count supports this clonotype. The chain couples TRBV10-3 to TRBJ2-5, with a tentative D call TRBD2 (5 bases). Germline CDR1 and CDR2: ENHRY and SYGVKD. V gave up 0 bases and J gave up 5 bases, with 13 bases separating them. There are 15 residues in the CDR3. CDR3 protein: CAISESTRGRETQYF. CDR3 DNA sequence: TGTGCCATCAGTGAGTCGACACGGGGTCGGGAGACCCAGTACTTC.

This chain connects TRBV19 to TRBJ2-3; D possibly corresponds to TRBD1 (6 bases). This CDR3 is 14 amino acids long. Trimming shortened V by 7 bases and J by 7 bases, and 18 bases separated the two germline ends. Germline V gives CDR1 LNHDA, CDR2 SQIVND (reference sequence). This chain's CDR3 is CASMRYRVRNTQYF. CDR3 sequence (DNA): TGTGCCAGTATGAGGTACAGGGTAAGGAATACGCAGTATTTT.

The rearrangement links TRBV6-2 or TRBV6-3 to TRBJ2-3; TRBD2 agrees at 9 bases. The germline V gene has CDR1 MNHEY and CDR2 SVGEGT. V shed 2 bases, J shed 4 bases, and the junction held 7 bases outside the gene matches. The CDR3 has 16 amino acids. CDR3 nucleotides: TGTGCCAGCAGTTACCATATAGCGGGAGACGCAGATACGCAGTATTTT. Translated, it gives CASSYHIAGDADTQYF.

This sequence joins TRBV6-5 and TRBJ2-1; 13 nucleotides align to TRBD2. CDR1 and CDR2 from the germline V gene are MNHEY and SVGAGI. V dropped 2 bases and J dropped 4; count of bases not matched to a gene: 2. This CDR3 is built from 16 residues. The DNA of the CDR3 is TGTGCCAGCAGTTACCCGACTAGCGGGAGGTACAATGAGCAGTTCTTC. The encoded protein is CASSYPTSGRYNEQFF.

In its sample, this clonotype was seen many times. This chain links TRBV28 with TRBJ2-7, with 14 bases identical to TRBD2. The CDR3 sequence is 17 residues long. The V gene end was trimmed by 5 bases and the J gene end by 5 bases; junction bases not matched to a gene: 11. CDR1 and CDR2 from the germline V gene are MDHEN and SYDVKM. The CDR3 DNA reads TGTGCCAGCAGTGGGATGGGGGGGACTAGCGGGAGACACGAGCAGTACTTC. As protein: CASSGMGGTSGRHEQYF.

V usage is TRBV19 and J usage is TRBJ1-1, with no clear D. In germline, CDR1 is LNHDA, CDR2 SQIVND (reference sequence). The CDR3 totals 12 residues. The V gene lost 9 bases and the J gene lost 0 bases, with 8 bases spanning the gap. CDR3 amino acids: CASLSLNTEAFF. CDR3 DNA sequence: TGTGCCAGCCTCAGCTTGAACACTGAAGCTTTCTTT.

The rearrangement uses TRBV4-1 and TRBJ1-6; D is undetermined. This CDR3 spans 14 amino acids. CDR1 is MGHRA and CDR2 is YSYEKL in the germline V gene. Trimming cost V 3 bases and J 7 bases, with 10 bases left between them. CDR3 in amino acids: CASSHPTRNSPLHF. The CDR3 coding sequence is TGCGCCAGCAGCCATCCGACGCGAAATTCACCCCTCCACTTT.

J is TRBJ2-1 and V is TRBV11-2; the match to TRBD2 covers 9 bases. The J segment lost 4 bases and the V segment lost 5 bases, leaving 12 bases of the junction unmatched. This CDR3 contains 17 residues. Germline loops: CDR1 SGHAT, CDR2 FQNNGV. The CDR3 protein is CASSPGLAGGFYNEQFF. The CDR3 DNA follows: TGTGCCAGCAGCCCGGGACTAGCCGGTGGGTTTTACAATGAGCAGTTCTTC.

The V and J genes are TRBV7-9 and TRBJ1-5; 7 bases line up with TRBD1. From germline, CDR1 is SEHNR and CDR2 FQNEAQ (reference sequence). The CDR3 runs 16 residues. V lost 1 base and J lost 5; bases outside the gene matches: 8. In DNA, the CDR3 is TGTGCCAGCAGCTTAGTTGGCAGGGGGAGGGATCAGCCCCAGCATTTT. Amino acid sequence: CASSLVGRGRDQPQHF.

This chain links TRBV20-1 with TRBJ2-1; 13 bases are a match to TRBD2. CDR3 length: 14 amino acids. Germline V gives CDR1 DFQATT, CDR2 SNEGSKA (reference sequence). V lost 2 bases, J lost 9 bases, and 4 bases stayed unmatched. CDR3 residues: CSARSGLAGFEQFF. The CDR3 nucleotides read TGCAGTGCTAGATCGGGACTAGCGGGATTTGAGCAGTTCTTC.

This rearrangement joins TRBV5-1 to TRBJ2-2; D remains ambiguous. V lost 0 bases to trimming and J lost 4 bases, with 7 bases between them. Looked up from germline, CDR1 is SGHRS and CDR2 is YFSETQ. The CDR3 sequence is 14 residues long. The CDR3 DNA reads as TGCGCCAGCAGCTTGGATCGGTTCACCGGGGAGCTGTTTTTT. Protein product: CASSLDRFTGELFF. The complete variable domain, with remaining parts taken from reference TRBV5-1 and TRBJ2-2, reads KAGVTQTPRYLIKTRGQQVTLSCSPISGHRSVSWYQQTPGQGLQFLFEYFSETQRNKGNFPGRFSGRQFSNSRSEMNVSTLELGDSALYLCASSLDRFTGELFFGEGSRLTVL.

CDR3 protein: CASSSRGINTQYF. DNA of the CDR3: TGTGCCAGCAGCTCCCGGGGGATTAATACGCAGTATTTT. The rearrangement links TRBV7-9 to TRBJ2-3; D may be TRBD2 (6 bases). CDR1 SEHNR and CDR2 FQNEAQ come from the germline V gene (reference sequence). The CDR3 has 13 residues. Trimming removed 4 bases from V and 7 bases from J, with 12 bases in between.

In this sample, this clonotype turned up many times. The V and J genes are TRBV7-2 and TRBJ2-2; D is perhaps TRBD2 (6 bases). This CDR3 is 15 amino acids long. V lost 0 bases and J lost 2, with 7 bases in between. CDR1 and CDR2 from the germline V gene are SGHTA and FQGNSA. CDR3: CASSLASGNTGELFF. The DNA of the CDR3 is TGTGCCAGCAGCTTAGCTAGCGGAAACACCGGGGAGCTGTTTTTT. Full variable domain (remainder filled in from reference TRBV7-2 and TRBJ2-2): GAGVSQSPSNKVTEKGKDVELRCDPISGHTALYWYRQSLGQGLEFLIYFQGNSAPDKSGLPSDRFSAERTGGSVSTLTIQRTQQEDSAVYLCASSLASGNTGELFFGEGSRLTVL.

The rearrangement joins TRBV11-1 to TRBJ2-7; D is unclear. There are 11 residues in the CDR3. Germline assignment: CDR1 SGHAT and CDR2 FQDESV (reference sequence). Trimming took 6 bases from V and 7 from J, leaving 10 bases between them. CDR3 in amino acids: CASSLNMEQYF. As DNA, the CDR3 is TGTGCCAGCAGTTTGAATATGGAGCAGTACTTC. Variable domain in full (rest from reference TRBV11-1 and TRBJ2-7): EAEVAQSPRYKITEKSQAVAFWCDPISGHATLYWYRQILGQGPELLVQFQDESVVDDSQLPKDRFSAERLKGVDSTLKIQPAELGDSAMYLCASSLNMEQYFGPGTRLTVT.

The chain combines TRBV20-1 with TRBJ1-5; no definite D call. Germline V gene sequence: CDR1 DFQATT, CDR2 SNEGSKA (reference sequence). Trimming shortened V by 3 bases and J by 0 bases, and 18 bases separated the two germline ends. This CDR3 is 17 amino acids long. Here the CDR3 reads CSASLGSRTSSNQPQHF. CDR3 in DNA: TGCAGTGCTAGTTTGGGCAGTAGAACGAGTAGCAATCAGCCCCAGCATTTT.

The J gene is TRBJ2-1, the V gene TRBV7-8, with 14 bases aligning to TRBD2. The CDR3 runs to 20 residues. V lost 3 bases, J lost 2 bases, and 12 bases stayed unmatched. The germline CDR1 and CDR2 sequences are SGHVS and FQNEAQ. The CDR3 is CASSFWRLAGGLKTYNEQFF. Written as DNA, the CDR3 is TGTGCCAGCAGCTTTTGGCGACTAGCGGGAGGGCTCAAGACCTACAATGAGCAGTTCTTC.

The chain is built from TRBV6-4 and TRBJ2-7; D gene unclear. The CDR3 has 21 amino acids. Looked up from germline, CDR1 is MRHNA and CDR2 is SNTAGT. V lost 5 bases, J lost 0 bases, and 32 bases lay in between. CDR3 in DNA: TGTGCCAGCAGTTCTACTTCTTACACCTTAACTTATGTAGGAAGCTCCTACGAGCAGTACGTC. It codes for CASSSTSYTLTYVGSSYEQYV.

The sample holds one count of this clonotype. This chain joins TRBV14 and TRBJ2-3; possible D gene TRBD1, 5 bases. The CDR3 totals 14 residues. Germline-derived CDR1 and CDR2 are SGHDN and FVKESK. The ends were cut back, 1 base at V and 5 bases at J, with 10 bases in the middle. The CDR3 here is CASSQAAGKDTQYF. CDR3 sequence (DNA): TGTGCCAGCAGCCAAGCGGCAGGGAAAGATACGCAGTATTTT.

A few counts support this clonotype. This rearrangement joins TRBV6-4 to TRBJ2-1; 8 bases match TRBD2. The CDR3 is 16 amino acids. V shed 3 bases, J shed 5 bases, and the junction held 9 bases outside the gene matches. The germline gives CDR1 MRHNA, CDR2 SNTAGT. The CDR3 nucleotides read TGTGCCAGCAGTGAGATTAGCGGGATGGGGAACAATGAGCAGTTCTTC. Residues: CASSEISGMGNNEQFF.